This TCR beta chain was recovered during a study of cytomegalovirus exposure and HLA in healthy donors. Whole-study results and caveats: TCR beta chain V- and J-gene trimming was linked, in a later analysis, to a missense variant in DCLRE1C. TCR beta sequences numbering around 15,000 were associated with HLA alleles at 0.05 false discovery rate in a later analysis.

Donors had nominal health at sampling but likely had unrecorded immune exposures. Concerning this clone: Its antigen is not known.

The V end was cut by 4 bases, the J end by 4 bases, with 7 bases between. Per germline, CDR1 MNHNS and CDR2 SASEGT. The CDR3 length is 12 residues. The PCR used 60 Vbeta and 13 Jbeta primers. The method was immunoSEQ multiplex PCR; TCRdb's version includes in-frame clones alone and lacks a portion of them. The table lists 100,000 or so clones, roughly four fifths of them singletons, with around 1.3% in the top ten. This TCR came from a man in his forties in good health and CMV-seronegative. Sample: PBMCs. This rearrangement joins TRBV6-1 to TRBJ1-2, with TRBD1 as a possible D gene (5 bases). The CDR3 protein is CASSAGPYGYTF. CDR3 nucleotides: TGTGCCAGCAGTGCAGGGCCCTATGGCTACACCTTC.